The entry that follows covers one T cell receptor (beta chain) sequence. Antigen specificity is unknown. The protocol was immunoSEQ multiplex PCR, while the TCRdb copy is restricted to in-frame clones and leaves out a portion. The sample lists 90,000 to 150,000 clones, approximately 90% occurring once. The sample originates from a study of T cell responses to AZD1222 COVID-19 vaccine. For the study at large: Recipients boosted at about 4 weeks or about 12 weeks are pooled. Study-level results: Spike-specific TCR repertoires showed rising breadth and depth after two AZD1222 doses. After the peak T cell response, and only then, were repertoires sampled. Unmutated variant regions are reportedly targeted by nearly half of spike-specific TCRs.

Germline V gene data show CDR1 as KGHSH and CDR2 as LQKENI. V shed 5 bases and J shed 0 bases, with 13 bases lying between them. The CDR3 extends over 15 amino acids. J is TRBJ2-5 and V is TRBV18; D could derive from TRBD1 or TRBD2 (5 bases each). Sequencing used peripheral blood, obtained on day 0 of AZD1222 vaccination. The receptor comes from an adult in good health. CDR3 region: CASSGTDWYQETQYF. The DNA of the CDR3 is TGTGCCAGCTCAGGGACGGATTGGTACCAAGAGACCCAGTACTTC.